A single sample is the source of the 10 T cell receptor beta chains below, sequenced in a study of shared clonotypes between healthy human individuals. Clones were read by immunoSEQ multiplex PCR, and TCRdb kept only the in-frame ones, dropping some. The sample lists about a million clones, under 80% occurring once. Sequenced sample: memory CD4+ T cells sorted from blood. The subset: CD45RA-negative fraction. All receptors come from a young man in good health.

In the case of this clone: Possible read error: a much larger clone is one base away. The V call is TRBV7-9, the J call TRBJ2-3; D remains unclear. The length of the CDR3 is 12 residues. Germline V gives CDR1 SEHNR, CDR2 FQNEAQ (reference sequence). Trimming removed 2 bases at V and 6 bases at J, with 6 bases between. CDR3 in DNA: TGTGCCAGCAGCTTATCGGCGGATACGCAGTATTTT. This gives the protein CASSLSADTQYF.

CDR3 amino acids: CASSPDRGSSYEQYF. CDR3 sequence (DNA): TGTGCCAGCAGCCCGGACAGGGGCAGCTCCTACGAGCAGTACTTC. This chain connects TRBV5-6 to TRBJ2-7; TRBD1 agrees at 9 bases. The CDR3 covers 15 residues. V lost 4 bases and J lost 0; bases outside the gene matches: 5. Germline V gene data show CDR1 as SGHDT and CDR2 as YYEEEE.

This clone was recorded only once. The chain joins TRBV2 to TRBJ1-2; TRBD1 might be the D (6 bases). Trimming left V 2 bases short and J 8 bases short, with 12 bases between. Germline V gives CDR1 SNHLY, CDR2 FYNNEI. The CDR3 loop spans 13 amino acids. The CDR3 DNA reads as TGTGCCAGCAGTGAACAGGGGCTCGGGGGCTACACCTTC. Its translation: CASSEQGLGGYTF.

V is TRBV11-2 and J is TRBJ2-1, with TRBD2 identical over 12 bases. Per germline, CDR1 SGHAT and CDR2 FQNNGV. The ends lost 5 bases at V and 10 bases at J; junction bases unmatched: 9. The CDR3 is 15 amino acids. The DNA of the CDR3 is TGTGCCAGCAGCCGGGGACTAGCGGGCCCCGAGGAGCAGTTCTTC. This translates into CASSRGLAGPEEQFF.

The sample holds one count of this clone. CDR3 residues: CASRSGTGNQPQHF. The CDR3 DNA follows: TGTGCCAGCAGATCCGGGACAGGGAATCAGCCCCAGCATTTT. This chain links TRBV2 with TRBJ1-5, with 9 bases that match TRBD1. Germline lookup yields CDR1 SNHLY and CDR2 FYNNEI. Germline trimming cut 6 bases from V and 4 bases from J; bases unmatched to any gene: 4. The length of the CDR3 is 14 residues.

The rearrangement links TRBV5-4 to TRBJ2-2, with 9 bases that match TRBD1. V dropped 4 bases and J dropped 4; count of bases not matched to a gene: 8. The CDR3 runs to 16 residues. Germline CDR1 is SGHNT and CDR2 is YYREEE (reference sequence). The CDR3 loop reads CASSRSGQGSTGELFF. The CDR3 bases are TGTGCCAGCAGCCGTTCTGGACAGGGGAGCACCGGGGAGCTGTTTTTT.

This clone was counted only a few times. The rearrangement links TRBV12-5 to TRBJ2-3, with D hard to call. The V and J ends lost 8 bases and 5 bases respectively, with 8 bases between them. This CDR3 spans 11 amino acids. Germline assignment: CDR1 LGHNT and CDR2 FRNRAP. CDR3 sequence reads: CASRELDTQYF. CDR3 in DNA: TGTGCTAGTCGAGAGTTAGATACGCAGTATTTT.

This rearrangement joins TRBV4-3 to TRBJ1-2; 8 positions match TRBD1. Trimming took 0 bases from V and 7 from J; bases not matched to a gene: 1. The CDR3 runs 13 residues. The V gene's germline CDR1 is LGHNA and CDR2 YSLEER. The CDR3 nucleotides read TGCGCCAGCAGCCAAGAAACAGGGGGTGGCTACACCTTC. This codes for CASSQETGGGYTF.

CDR3 residues: CASSSWDRGTGELFF. The CDR3 region has the DNA TGTGCCAGCAGCTCCTGGGACAGGGGCACCGGGGAGCTGTTTTTT. The gene calls are TRBV5-6 and TRBJ2-2; TRBD1 aligns across 10 bases. Losses at the gene ends were 3 bases for V and 4 bases for J; bases not matched to a gene: 3. CDR3 length: 15 residues. CDR1 and CDR2 (germline): SGHDT, YYEEEE.

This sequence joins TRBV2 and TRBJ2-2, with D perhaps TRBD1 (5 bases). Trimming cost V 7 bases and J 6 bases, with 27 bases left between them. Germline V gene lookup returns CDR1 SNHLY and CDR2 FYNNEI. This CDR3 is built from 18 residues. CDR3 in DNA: TGTGCCAGCACCGAAAAAGTGGGGCTGACAGTAAGTCCCGGGGAGCTGTTTTTT. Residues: CASTEKVGLTVSPGELFF.